The clone carrying this T cell receptor beta chain was recorded once. The antigen is not known. These data originate in a study of T cell clones after liver transplantation. Study overall: TCRbeta sequencing after a pre-transplant mixed lymphocyte reaction identified graft-donor-reactive clones, later tracked in post-transplant blood. Overall study findings and caveats: Graft donor-reactive T cells may have migrated into the graft rather than being deleted. Donor-reactive sequences fell more than third party-reactive ones, suggesting partial deletion.

Here immunoSEQ multiplex PCR was the method, and the copy in TCRdb shows in-frame clones only, minus some. The data contain 280 or so clones, almost 50% of them seen just once; the ten biggest clones take up 39%. TCRbeta sequences of proliferating CFSE-low MLR cells were labeled alloreactive. Stimulators were graft donor PBMCs, splenocytes, lymph-node cells, or third-party PBMCs for pre-transplant recipient cells. The V segment lost 3 bases and the J segment 6 bases; nucleotides outside the gene matches: 5. Per the germline V gene, CDR1 is KGHSH and CDR2 is LQKENI. The length of the CDR3 is 13 residues.

The sequence was collected from a human patient who received a liver transplant. Part of the T cell pool may stem from the graft donor. Input material: CD4+ T cells from cultured PBMCs. The chain has TRBV18 and TRBJ2-7; TRBD2 aligns across 7 bases. CDR3 sequence reads: CASSPKGGVEQYF. The CDR3, as DNA: TGTGCCAGCTCACCTAAGGGAGGGGTCGAGCAGTACTTC.